A single TCR beta chain is shown here with its context. There is no known antigen for this receptor. Base-call qualities are not available, and no considerably larger clone is one nucleotide away. The sample belongs to a study of T cell clonotyping in hematopoietic cell transplantation (TCRdb year 2021). Background for the entire study: In the study, fewer than 150 blood samples were gathered from some 32 consecutive transplant recipients and their related donors. Recruitment of patients ran from 2015 to January 2017, and follow-up continued until late 2020 or until death.

Blood samples for TCR beta sequencing were provided by related transplant donors. Nuclei Lysis Solution was used to extract genomic DNA from fresh or cryopreserved unfractionated peripheral blood mononuclear cells. The research as a whole found: The sample size was limited, and CD4 and CD8 repertoire contributions could not be separated because cells were not sorted. A decrease in recipient TCR diversity was observed after transplant, and a progressive increase in pathologically expanded clonotypes was seen from day 30 to day 180. Just a small fraction of recipient repertoires overlapped with donor repertoires, and more than 95% appeared de novo at the given depth. Donor and pretransplant recipient Inverse Simpson Index values predicted broader posttransplant TCR repertoire diversity.

CDR1 and CDR2 are read off the germline V gene as SGHVS and FQNEAQ. Counted from cysteine to phenylalanine, this CDR3 has 13 amino acids. Of all the DNA, just the CDR3 is kept, 39 bases in frame from base 1. V ends up 5 bases short and J 5 bases short, with an unmatched junction base count of 5. The immunoSEQ assay, a bias-controlled multiplex PCR using V- and J-specific primers, was used to amplify TCR beta CDR3 regions from genomic DNA. A second PCR step added a proprietary barcode and Illumina adapter sequences to the CDR3 amplicons. An Illumina MiSeq instrument was used to sequence the CDR3 libraries. Concerning the study's data processing: Export and quality control were performed with immunoSEQ Analyzer 3.0, and downstream analyses were performed with R Bioconductor and Immunarch. Only productive rearrangements in the normalized downsampled data set went into calculating the repertoire metrics. Pathologically expanded clonotypes were defined as those larger than 5 templates in the normalized cohort. Repertoire diversity was measured with the Inverse Simpson Index. CMV-specificity analyses were carried out on the non-normalized data set to capture all clonotypes. In its TCRdb copy, this immuneACCESS table keeps in-frame sequences only and misses some clones. Where compared with another copy, unresolved V genes explain less than half of these, and the others have no known cause. Clonal size and the V and J genes are those of that table, whereas D and trimming came from the DNA. Here the sample has around 17,000 clones; 60% to 75% occur a single time. The ten largest clones capture 8.5% to 9.5% of the sample.

The sequenced material came from peripheral blood mononuclear cells. In this chain, TRBV7-8 is recombined with TRBJ1-2; TRBD1 lines up with 7 middle nucleotides. The TCR was taken from a woman aged 55-70 years in good health. Some clones in this sample may be carry-over from other donors' samples. The CDR3 loop reads CASSPGTEYGYTF. Here is the DNA: TGTGCCAGCAGCCCCGGGACAGAGTATGGCTACACCTTC.